The text below deals with one T cell receptor beta chain. Its target is unknown. PCR primers comprised 60 Vbeta and 13 Jbeta primers. The table came from immunoSEQ multiplex PCR; TCRdb's copy has only in-frame clones and leaves some out. The sample holds tens of thousands of clones; 55% to 65% are singletons and the top ten take 14% to 15%. These data come from a study of cytomegalovirus exposure and HLA in healthy donors. Findings and caveats of the study: As confirmed in vitro, a few CMV-associated chains were specific for CMV antigens. In a later analysis, across HLA loci, associated TCR counts were highest for DRB1, lowest for HLA-C.

Deletions cut 5 bases from V and 3 bases from J, with 11 bases between. Germline V gene data show CDR1 as MNHEY and CDR2 as SMNVEV (reference sequence). The CDR3 has 13 residues. The sequence came from a middle-aged woman in good health and CMV-seropositive. The specimen sequenced was PBMCs. This sequence joins TRBV27 and TRBJ2-7; D perhaps matches TRBD2 (5 bases). The CDR3 nucleotides are TGTGCCAGCAGTGCGGGTATTTTCTACGAGCAGTACTTC. This codes for CASSAGIFYEQYF.